These 32 T cell receptor beta chains originate from one sample sequenced in a study of cytomegalovirus exposure and HLA in healthy donors. Primers for the PCR totalled 60 Vbeta and 13 Jbeta. The repertoire was sequenced with immunoSEQ multiplex PCR; TCRdb's copy has only in-frame clones and lacks some. This sample contains some 84,000 clones. Material for sequencing was PBMCs. The receptors derive from a man aged 50-60 years in good health and CMV-seronegative.

The chain couples TRBV19 to TRBJ2-7, with TRBD2 matching 9 bases. The CDR3 covers 16 residues. Per germline, CDR1 LNHDA and CDR2 SQIVND (reference sequence). J was trimmed by 0 bases and V by 5 bases; bases with no gene match: 8. Here the CDR3 DNA reads TGTGCCAGTAGTCGAGTAGCGGGGGCCGACTCCTACGAGCAGTACTTC. It translates to CASSRVAGADSYEQYF. The variable domain in full, with the rest retrieved from reference TRBV19 and TRBJ2-7, is DGGITQSPKYLFRKEGQNVTLSCEQNLNHDAMYWYRQDPGQGLRLIYYSQIVNDFQKGDIAEGYSVSREKKESFPLTVTSAQKNPTAFYLCASSRVAGADSYEQYFGPGTRLTVT.

The gene calls are TRBV10-2 and TRBJ1-2; D is perhaps TRBD1 (6 bases). Germline CDR1 WSHSY, CDR2 SAAADI. V lost 3 bases and J lost 6, with 11 bases in between. The CDR3 totals 13 residues. The CDR3 bases are TGCGCCAGCAGTGAACTGGGGGCGCATGGCTACACCTTC. This encodes CASSELGAHGYTF.

This chain connects TRBV28 to TRBJ2-5, with a weak D call TRBD2 (6 bases). With 6 bases removed from V and 4 bases from J, the gap between germline ends came to 15 bases. CDR1 and CDR2 (germline): MDHEN, SYDVKM. The CDR3 consists of 14 residues. The CDR3 spells CASRTTGGGETQYF. The CDR3 nucleotides read TGTGCCAGCAGGACCACTGGGGGAGGAGAGACCCAGTACTTC.

The chain's CDR3 is CASSYPQASGETQYF. For the CDR3, the DNA is TGTGCCAGCAGTTACCCGCAGGCCTCGGGGGAGACCCAGTACTTC. The gene calls are TRBV6-6 and TRBJ2-5; D possibly corresponds to TRBD2 (5 bases). V was trimmed by 2 bases and J by 5 bases, leaving 15 bases between them. This CDR3 is built from 15 residues. Germline V lookup: CDR1 MNHNY, CDR2 SVGAGI (reference sequence).

This chain links TRBV30 with TRBJ2-3, with D possibly TRBD1 on 5 matching bases. V lost 3 bases and J lost 5, with 12 bases in between. This CDR3 is 13 amino acids long. Germline V gene data show CDR1 as GTSNPN and CDR2 as SVGIG (reference sequence). The CDR3 here is CAWSHETGDTQYF. The CDR3 bases are TGTGCCTGGAGCCACGAAACAGGAGATACGCAGTATTTT. Using reference TRBV30 and TRBJ2-3 for the parts outside the CDR3, the full variable domain is SQTIHQWPATLVQPVGSPLSLECTVEGTSNPNLYWYRQAAGRGLQLLFYSVGIGQISSEVPQNLSASRPQDRQFILSSKKLLLSDSGFYLCAWSHETGDTQYFGPGTRLTVL.

V is TRBV15 and J is TRBJ2-5; 12 positions match TRBD2. This CDR3 is built from 18 residues. The V gene's germline CDR1 is LNHNV and CDR2 YYDKDF (reference sequence). Trimming at V came to 4 bases and at J to 5 bases, leaving 14 bases not matched to a gene. The CDR3 loop is CATSKGTSGLFTGETQYF. The DNA for the CDR3 is TGTGCCACCAGCAAGGGGACTAGCGGGTTATTCACGGGGGAGACCCAGTACTTC.

The chain combines TRBV4-2 with TRBJ2-7; weak D call: TRBD1 (6 bases). V shed 1 base and J shed 6 bases, with 22 bases lying between them. CDR1 and CDR2 from the germline V gene are LGHNA and YNFKEQ. CDR3 length: 17 amino acids. CDR3 region: CASSQGVLEQGLREQYF. CDR3 sequence (DNA): TGTGCCAGCAGCCAAGGCGTTTTAGAACAGGGCCTCCGCGAGCAGTACTTC.

On this clone itself: At one end, the junction sequence differs from germline, possibly due to a read error. This chain uses TRBV7-7 with TRBJ2-3; 8 positions match TRBD1. The CDR3 covers 16 residues. From germline, CDR1 is SSHAT and CDR2 FNYEAQ (reference sequence). The CDR3 nucleotides are TGTGCTAGCAGCCCCGGGACAGGCTCAAGCACAGATACGCAGTATTTT. Protein sequence: CASSPGTGSSTDTQYF.

V is TRBV30 and J is TRBJ1-4; no clear D gene. The V gene's germline CDR1 is GTSNPN and CDR2 SVGIG (reference sequence). V was clipped by 1 base and J by 0 bases, with 15 bases between them. This CDR3 comprises 17 residues. The CDR3 here is CAWSEAAGFATNEKLFF. CDR3 coding DNA: TGTGCCTGGAGTGAGGCCGCCGGGTTTGCAACTAATGAAAAACTGTTTTTT. The full variable domain, completed using reference TRBV30 and TRBJ1-4, is SQTIHQWPATLVQPVGSPLSLECTVEGTSNPNLYWYRQAAGRGLQLLFYSVGIGQISSEVPQNLSASRPQDRQFILSSKKLLLSDSGFYLCAWSEAAGFATNEKLFFGSGTQLSVL.

The V call is TRBV5-6, the J call TRBJ2-5; D perhaps matches TRBD1 (6 bases). The J call may be in error: the DNA end matches TRBJ2-7 better. Germline V gene lookup returns CDR1 SGHDT and CDR2 YYEEEE. The CDR3 is made up of 16 amino acids. The CDR3 loop reads CASSALGHFLSYEQYF. The CDR3 nucleotides are TGTGCCAGCAGCGCTTTGGGACACTTCCTTTCCTACGAGCAGTACTTC.

This chain connects TRBV29-1 to TRBJ1-4, with 7 bases matching TRBD1. Trimming at V came to 4 bases and at J to 1 base, leaving 0 bases not matched to a gene. Germline V CDR1 and CDR2: SQVTM, ANQGSEA. The CDR3 is 13 residues long. CDR3 residues: CSVAGGTNEKLFF. In DNA, the CDR3 is TGCAGCGTTGCAGGGGGAACTAATGAAAAACTGTTTTTT. Full variable domain (rest looked up from reference TRBV29-1 and TRBJ1-4): SAVISQKPSRDICQRGTSLTIQCQVDSQVTMMFWYRQQPGQSLTLIATANQGSEATYESGFVIDKFPISRPNLTFSTLTVSNMSPEDSSIYLCSVAGGTNEKLFFGSGTQLSVL.

The rearrangement joins TRBV5-1 to TRBJ1-1, with D maybe TRBD1 (6 bases). The germline CDR1 and CDR2 sequences are SGHRS and YFSETQ. This CDR3 is built from 15 residues. V lost 0 bases to trimming and J lost 1 base, with 10 bases between them. The CDR3 region is CASSLEGHPNTEAFF. CDR3 sequence (DNA): TGCGCCAGCAGCTTGGAGGGACACCCGAACACTGAAGCTTTCTTT.

The chain uses TRBV18 and TRBJ2-7; 8 nucleotides match TRBD2. The CDR3 runs 16 residues. Germline CDR1 is KGHSH and CDR2 is LQKENI. Trimming removed 3 bases from V and 3 bases from J; junction bases left unmatched: 10. The CDR3 region is CASSPLRSGGDYEQYF. The CDR3 DNA reads as TGTGCCAGCTCACCTCTCCGCAGCGGGGGCGACTACGAGCAGTACTTC.

The chain carries TRBV7-9 and TRBJ1-4; D unclear. CDR1 and CDR2 from the germline V gene are SEHNR and FQNEAQ (reference sequence). V was pared by 5 bases and J by 0 bases, with 19 bases between. The CDR3 runs to 18 residues. The CDR3 DNA reads TGTGCCAGCAGCCCAAGCGGAGGGCGTAGTCCAACTAATGAAAAACTGTTTTTT. Translating gives CASSPSGGRSPTNEKLFF.

The chain recombines TRBV30 with TRBJ1-1; perhaps TRBD1 as D (6 bases). Germline V CDR1 and CDR2: GTSNPN, SVGIG (reference sequence). V was trimmed by 4 bases and J by 1 base, leaving 13 bases between them. The CDR3 runs 14 residues. The CDR3 DNA follows: TGTGCCTGGAAAAGGGGACATCAGAACACTGAAGCTTTCTTT. Its protein product is CAWKRGHQNTEAFF.

V and J are TRBV7-9 and TRBJ2-1, with unresolved D. V gave up 0 bases and J gave up 4 bases, with 7 bases separating them. Looked up from germline, CDR1 is SEHNR and CDR2 is FQNEAQ (reference sequence). The CDR3 has 14 residues. CDR3 region: CASSLAALYNEQFF. As DNA, the CDR3 is TGTGCCAGCAGCTTAGCGGCCTTATACAATGAGCAGTTCTTC.

The J gene is TRBJ1-6, the V gene TRBV5-6; tentatively, D is TRBD1 (6 bases). The V gene lost 2 bases and the J gene lost 3 bases, with 12 bases spanning the gap. Per the germline V gene, CDR1 is SGHDT and CDR2 is YYEEEE. CDR3 length: 16 amino acids. CDR3: CASSLTGTIYNSPLHF. CDR3 nucleotides: TGTGCCAGCAGCTTAACAGGGACCATCTATAATTCACCCCTCCACTTT.

The chain uses TRBV18 and TRBJ2-3; 12 bases are shared with TRBD2. CDR3 length: 16 amino acids. The germline V gene has CDR1 KGHSH and CDR2 LQKENI. J was trimmed by 2 bases and V by 6 bases; bases with no gene match: 6. The CDR3 bases are TGTGCCAGCTCTAGACTAGCGGGGGAACTCACAGATACGCAGTATTTT. It is translated as CASSRLAGELTDTQYF.

The J gene is TRBJ1-6, the V gene TRBV27, with D hard to call. The CDR3 is made up of 16 amino acids. Looked up from germline, CDR1 is MNHEY and CDR2 is SMNVEV (reference sequence). Trimming left V 1 base short and J 13 bases short, with 20 bases between. In DNA form, the CDR3 reads TGTGCCAGCAGTTTATACCCCGTTGGGAGTCTATCGCCCCTCCACTTT. Translation gives CASSLYPVGSLSPLHF.

The chain recombines TRBV7-9 with TRBJ2-6; tentative D call: TRBD1 (6 bases). V was cut by 5 bases and J by 2 bases, with 16 bases left in between. This CDR3 region has 17 residues. The germline gives CDR1 SEHNR, CDR2 FQNEAQ (reference sequence). The CDR3 spells CASSQVKGGTGANVLTF. CDR3 nucleotides: TGTGCCAGCAGCCAGGTCAAAGGGGGTACTGGGGCCAACGTCCTGACTTTC.

The chain employs TRBV27 and TRBJ2-6; no clear D gene. This CDR3 spans 14 amino acids. CDR1 MNHEY and CDR2 SMNVEV come from the germline V gene (reference sequence). Trimming took 6 bases from V and 0 from J, leaving 6 bases between them. The CDR3 is CASSLSSGANVLTF. In DNA form, the CDR3 reads TGTGCCAGCAGCCTCAGCTCTGGGGCCAACGTCCTGACTTTC.

V gene TRBV7-2 combines with J gene TRBJ1-6; 8 positions match TRBD1. Germline V gives CDR1 SGHTA, CDR2 FQGNSA. The CDR3 has 14 residues. V trimming: 5 bases; J trimming: 11 bases; junction bases outside the gene matches: 8. Written as DNA, the CDR3 is TGTGCCAGCAGCCCCGGACAGGGTAGGGCACCCCTCCACTTT. Translated, it gives CASSPGQGRAPLHF.

The J gene is TRBJ1-3, the V gene TRBV10-3; no clear D. V dropped 6 bases and J dropped 3 bases, with 18 bases sitting between them. The V gene's germline CDR1 is ENHRY and CDR2 SYGVKD. The CDR3 is 16 amino acids. CDR3 loop: CAIRDLKELVGNTIYF. The CDR3 DNA follows: TGTGCCATCAGAGACCTGAAGGAGTTGGTTGGAAACACCATATATTTT.

The V and J genes are TRBV5-1 and TRBJ1-6, with 10 bases matching TRBD1. This CDR3 has 15 amino acids. V lost 3 bases, J lost 9 bases, and 6 bases stayed unmatched. Germline assignment: CDR1 SGHRS and CDR2 YFSETQ. CDR3 DNA: TGCGCCAGCAGCTCCGGGACAGGGGTTTCTTCACCCCTCCACTTT. This sequence encodes CASSSGTGVSSPLHF.

The chain couples TRBV28 to TRBJ1-5; tentative D call: TRBD1 (5 bases). This CDR3 has 18 amino acids. CDR1 MDHEN and CDR2 SYDVKM come from the germline V gene. The germline V and J ends were trimmed by 1 base and 7 bases, with 23 bases remaining between them. The CDR3, as DNA: TGTGCCAGCAGTTTATCTTTCCGTGTCGGGGGGTTAAGACAGCCCCAGCATTTT. It codes for CASSLSFRVGGLRQPQHF.

The V call is TRBV5-1, the J call TRBJ2-7; tentatively, D is TRBD2 (7 bases). Trimming removed 3 bases from V and 4 bases from J, with 14 bases in between. This CDR3 is built from 14 residues. The germline V gene encodes CDR1 SGHRS and CDR2 YFSETQ. The CDR3 sequence: CASSSGGRAYEQYF. The CDR3, as DNA: TGCGCCAGCAGCTCGGGGGGCAGGGCTTACGAGCAGTACTTC.

The V call is TRBV9, the J call TRBJ1-3; 7 bases match TRBD1. Per the germline V gene, CDR1 is SGDLS and CDR2 is YYNGEE. The J segment lost 3 bases and the V segment lost 4 bases, leaving 10 bases of the junction unmatched. CDR3 length: 16 residues. CDR3 region: CASSTRTGLVGNTIYF. CDR3 DNA sequence: TGTGCCAGCAGCACCCGGACAGGATTAGTTGGAAACACCATATATTTT. The variable domain in full, completed from reference TRBV9 and TRBJ1-3, reads DSGVTQTPKHLITATGQRVTLRCSPRSGDLSVYWYQQSLDQGLQFLIQYYNGEERAKGNILERFSAQQFPDLHSELNLSSLELGDSALYFCASSTRTGLVGNTIYFGEGSWLTVV.

The chain carries TRBV5-1 and TRBJ1-2; TRBD1 aligns across 9 bases. There are 16 residues in the CDR3. J lost 3 bases, V lost 3 bases, and 9 bases had no gene match. Looked up from germline, CDR1 is SGHRS and CDR2 is YFSETQ. The chain's CDR3 is CASSSPPGQGHYGYTF. For the CDR3, the DNA is TGCGCCAGCAGCTCGCCCCCGGGACAGGGTCACTATGGCTACACCTTC.

The V and J genes are TRBV12-2 and TRBJ1-5; the table's D call, TRBD1, was not checked against the DNA. TRBV12-2 is a known pseudogene. The CDR3 spans 15 residues. This CDR3 is CAGKDRGKRNQPQHF. The CDR3 region has the DNA TGTGCGGGGAAGGACAGGGGGAAGAGGAATCAGCCCCAGCATTTT.

The V call is TRBV12-5, the J call TRBJ2-3, with D tentatively TRBD2 (5 bases). V lost 0 bases to trimming and J lost 7 bases, with 20 bases between them. This CDR3 contains 17 residues. Germline CDR1 LGHNT, CDR2 FRNRAP. CDR3 region: CASGLVQTRVGRNTQYF. The CDR3 DNA follows: TGTGCTAGTGGTTTGGTACAGACAAGAGTGGGGAGAAATACGCAGTATTTT.

The gene calls are TRBV6-5 and TRBJ1-5, with no clear D. The CDR3 is 13 residues long. Trimming pared 6 bases from V and 6 bases from J, leaving 12 bases between. Germline-derived CDR1 and CDR2 are MNHEY and SVGAGI. The CDR3 bases are TGTGCCAGCAGGGCGAGGGTCCGTCAGCCCCAGCATTTT. Protein product: CASRARVRQPQHF.

The chain is built from TRBV2 and TRBJ2-2; tentatively, D is TRBD2 (5 bases). Germline assignment: CDR1 SNHLY and CDR2 FYNNEI. The CDR3 length is 14 residues. V dropped 6 bases and J dropped 1 base, with 9 bases sitting between them. In nucleotides, the CDR3 is TGTGCCAGCAGACTACTAGGGAACACCGGGGAGCTGTTTTTT. Protein product: CASRLLGNTGELFF.